These 23 T cell receptor beta chains came from one sample sequenced in a study of blood T cell repertoires in COVID-19. The table came from immunoSEQ multiplex PCR; TCRdb's copy has only in-frame clones and leaves some out. This table has more than 150,000 clones, approximately 82% appearing once. What was sequenced was peripheral blood. The receptors were sampled from a woman aged 45-65 years with acute or convalescent COVID-19.

The CDR3 bases are TGTGCCAGCAGTGTCACAGCAGGGTTTAAGGAGACCCAGTACTTC. Its translation is CASSVTAGFKETQYF. The chain combines TRBV25-1 with TRBJ2-5, with D possibly being TRBD1 (5 bases). This CDR3 is 15 amino acids long. V was cut by 4 bases and J by 5 bases, with 17 bases left in between. Germline V lookup: CDR1 MGHDK, CDR2 SYGVNS.

The chain carries TRBV3-1 (or the pseudogene TRBV3-2) and TRBJ2-3; the match to TRBD2 covers 9 bases. The germline CDR1 and CDR2 sequences are LGHDT and YNNKEL (reference sequence). J was trimmed by 2 bases and V by 0 bases; bases with no gene match: 3. The CDR3 is 16 amino acids. CDR3 sequence (DNA): TGTGCCAGCAGCCAAGATGCTAGCGGGACCACAGATACGCAGTATTTT. This translates into CASSQDASGTTDTQYF.

This clone was seen once. The chain recombines TRBV18 with TRBJ2-1, with D possibly TRBD1 on 5 matching bases. V was cut by 3 bases and J by 6 bases, with 21 bases left in between. Per germline, CDR1 KGHSH and CDR2 LQKENI. This CDR3 contains 17 residues. This CDR3 reads CASSPLVQGFFANEQFF. CDR3 bases: TGTGCCAGCTCACCCCTTGTTCAGGGTTTCTTCGCCAATGAGCAGTTCTTC.

The chain links TRBV25-1 to TRBJ1-3, with unresolved D. Per the germline V gene, CDR1 is MGHDK and CDR2 is SYGVNS. V lost 9 bases to trimming and J lost 14 bases, with 17 bases between them. CDR3 length: 11 amino acids. The CDR3 loop reads CASSPGLPVYF. The DNA of the CDR3 is TGTGCCAGTTCCCCCGGTCTACCCGTATATTTT.

The CDR3: CAISRQGANYGYTF. The CDR3 bases are TGTGCCATCAGTCGACAGGGGGCGAACTATGGCTACACCTTC. The gene calls are TRBV10-3 and TRBJ1-2; 10 positions match TRBD1. Germline V CDR1 and CDR2: ENHRY, SYGVKD. The CDR3 contains 14 residues. The V gene end was trimmed by 5 bases and the J gene end by 2 bases; junction bases not matched to a gene: 2.

V usage is TRBV28 and J usage is TRBJ2-1, with 8 bases matching TRBD2. With 2 bases clipped from V and 2 bases from J, the junction kept 8 bases outside the gene matches. Germline V CDR1 and CDR2: MDHEN, SYDVKM. CDR3 length: 17 residues. CDR3 in amino acids: CASSLRSSGLTYNEQFF. The CDR3 bases are TGTGCCAGCAGTTTACGGTCTAGCGGGCTAACCTACAATGAGCAGTTCTTC.

The chain carries TRBV28 and TRBJ1-1; a possible D gene is TRBD1 (6 bases). Trimming shortened V by 2 bases and J by 4 bases, and 14 bases separated the two germline ends. Germline V gene sequence: CDR1 MDHEN, CDR2 SYDVKM. The CDR3 is 15 amino acids. The chain's CDR3 is CASSLQQGPGTEAFF. CDR3 DNA: TGTGCCAGCAGTTTACAACAGGGACCTGGCACTGAAGCTTTCTTT.

This clone was counted once. The rearrangement joins TRBV9 to TRBJ1-2; the match to TRBD1 covers 10 bases. This CDR3 spans 16 amino acids. V dropped 2 bases and J dropped 6; count of bases not matched to a gene: 10. Germline V gene data show CDR1 as SGDLS and CDR2 as YYNGEE. CDR3 in DNA: TGTGCCAGCAGCGTCGAGCCGGGACAGGGGACCGATGGCTACACCTTC. Amino acids: CASSVEPGQGTDGYTF.

The gene calls are TRBV5-8 and TRBJ2-7; a possible D gene is TRBD1 (5 bases). The CDR3 extends over 12 amino acids. V was shortened by 3 bases and J by 7 bases, with 11 bases between the two germline ends. The germline V gene has CDR1 SGHTS and CDR2 YDEGEE. This chain's CDR3 is CASSSIHREQYF. CDR3 DNA sequence: TGTGCCAGCAGCTCCATTCACAGGGAGCAGTACTTC. The whole variable domain, filled in from reference TRBV5-8 and TRBJ2-7, reads EAGVTQSPTHLIKTRGQQATLRCSPISGHTSVYWYQQALGLGLQFLLWYDEGEERNRGNFPPRFSGRQFPNYSSELNVNALELEDSALYLCASSSIHREQYFGPGTRLTVT.

The gene calls are TRBV5-8 and TRBJ1-5, with a weak D call TRBD1 (5 bases). V lost 1 base, J lost 5 bases, and 10 bases lay in between. The length of the CDR3 is 14 residues. In germline, CDR1 is SGHTS, CDR2 YDEGEE. This CDR3 is CASSLRQGHQPQHF. The CDR3, as DNA: TGTGCCAGCAGCTTGAGGCAGGGCCATCAGCCCCAGCATTTT.

The chain uses TRBV6-2 or TRBV6-3 and TRBJ1-2; D unclear. The V gene lost 0 bases and the J gene lost 7 bases, with 12 bases spanning the gap. The germline V gene encodes CDR1 MNHEY and CDR2 SVGEGT. This CDR3 has 14 residues. This chain's CDR3 is CASSYSGGWSGYTF. CDR3 DNA sequence: TGTGCCAGCAGTTACTCGGGAGGGTGGAGTGGCTACACCTTC.

This clone came up a few times. The rearrangement links TRBV10-3 to TRBJ2-7; TRBD2 matches at 13 bases. This CDR3 comprises 14 residues. Germline trimming cut 10 bases from V and 5 bases from J; bases unmatched to any gene: 8. CDR1 ENHRY and CDR2 SYGVKD come from the germline V gene. CDR3 protein: CATQGLAGRNEQYF. In DNA form, the CDR3 reads TGTGCCACCCAGGGACTAGCGGGAAGAAACGAGCAGTACTTC.

In its sample, this clone was seen once. The CDR3: CASSQEQAAYGYTF. The CDR3 nucleotides are TGCGCCAGCAGCCAAGAACAGGCTGCCTATGGCTACACCTTC. The rearrangement links TRBV4-3 to TRBJ1-2; TRBD1 might be the D (5 bases). Germline V gene sequence: CDR1 LGHNA, CDR2 YSLEER. This CDR3 has 14 amino acids. V was trimmed by 0 bases and J by 4 bases, leaving 9 bases between them.

The V gene is TRBV7-9, the J gene TRBJ1-2; possible D gene TRBD1, 5 bases. The germline V gene encodes CDR1 SEHNR and CDR2 FQNEAQ (reference sequence). This CDR3 has 13 residues. Deletions cut 4 bases from V and 4 bases from J, with 10 bases between. DNA for the CDR3: TGTGCCAGCAGCTCACGGGGGACCTATGGCTACACCTTC. It yields the protein CASSSRGTYGYTF.

This clone was observed at least ten times. This sequence joins TRBV2 and TRBJ2-5; D is perhaps TRBD2 (5 bases). V lost 6 bases, J lost 3 bases, and 14 bases lay in between. This CDR3 comprises 14 residues. Germline-derived CDR1 and CDR2 are SNHLY and FYNNEI. CDR3 in DNA: TGTGCCAGCAGATCCTCGGACGGGGAAGAGACCCAGTACTTC. This encodes CASRSSDGEETQYF.

The V and J genes are TRBV5-5 and TRBJ2-1; no definite D call. The ends were cut back, 1 base at V and 6 bases at J, with 14 bases in the middle. This CDR3 is built from 15 residues. From germline, CDR1 is SGHKS and CDR2 YYEKEE (reference sequence). CDR3 DNA sequence: TGTGCCAGCAGCTTGAATTTCGACTTGCCCAATGAGCAGTTCTTC. This codes for CASSLNFDLPNEQFF.

This chain joins TRBV5-5 and TRBJ1-2; perhaps TRBD1 as D (5 bases). Trimming took 0 bases from V and 3 from J, leaving 9 bases between them. Germline V lookup: CDR1 SGHKS, CDR2 YYEKEE (reference sequence). This CDR3 contains 14 residues. CDR3 in DNA: TGTGCCAGCAGCTTGGCACAGGCGTACTATGGCTACACCTTC. It yields the protein CASSLAQAYYGYTF.

This clone was counted a single time. V usage is TRBV10-2 and J usage is TRBJ1-2; tentative D call: TRBD1 (6 bases). V dropped 0 bases and J dropped 4 bases, with 6 bases sitting between them. Germline V gives CDR1 WSHSY, CDR2 SAAADI. The CDR3 totals 13 residues. In DNA form, the CDR3 reads TGCGCCAGCAGTGAGTCGACAGGCTATGGCTACACCTTC. Translating it yields CASSESTGYGYTF.

A few counts support this clone. V gene TRBV7-9 combines with J gene TRBJ1-5, with TRBD1 matching over 11 bases. This CDR3 has 16 residues. Germline V CDR1 and CDR2: SEHNR, FQNEAQ (reference sequence). The V and J ends lost 6 bases and 5 bases, in that order; junction bases with no gene match: 9. The DNA of the CDR3 is TGTGCCAGCAGTCTGGGACAGGGGGTATTAGATCAGCCCCAGCATTTT. Translated: CASSLGQGVLDQPQHF. Using reference TRBV7-9 and TRBJ1-5 for the parts outside the CDR3, the full variable domain is DTGVSQNPRHKITKRGQNVTFRCDPISEHNRLYWYRQTLGQGPEFLTYFQNEAQLEKSRLLSDRFSAERPKGSFSTLEIQRTEQGDSAMYLCASSLGQGVLDQPQHFGDGTRLSIL.

This chain uses TRBV28 with TRBJ1-2; tentatively, D is TRBD1 (5 bases). The germline V gene encodes CDR1 MDHEN and CDR2 SYDVKM. This CDR3 has 13 amino acids. With 7 bases removed from V and 4 bases from J, the gap between germline ends came to 13 bases. The CDR3, as DNA: TGTGCCAGCATGGAGGGGCCTCTCTATGGCTACACCTTC. This codes for CASMEGPLYGYTF.

This chain uses TRBV6-5 with TRBJ2-7, with 7 bases that match TRBD2. The germline CDR1 and CDR2 sequences are MNHEY and SVGAGI. The CDR3 spans 15 residues. The trim removed 7 bases at V and 0 bases at J, leaving 9 bases unmatched. CDR3 loop: CASNSGAGRSYEQYF. In DNA form, the CDR3 reads TGTGCCAGCAACTCGGGAGCGGGACGCTCCTACGAGCAGTACTTC.

This sequence joins TRBV19 and TRBJ1-5; D call uncertain. Trimming took 7 bases from V and 3 from J, leaving 16 bases between them. The CDR3 runs to 15 residues. The germline gives CDR1 LNHDA, CDR2 SQIVND (reference sequence). The CDR3 DNA reads as TGTGCCAGTAACCTGCGGGCAGGAGTCAATCAGCCCCAGCATTTT. It is translated as CASNLRAGVNQPQHF.

V usage is TRBV30 and J usage is TRBJ1-1; possibly TRBD1 for D (5 bases). The CDR3 covers 12 residues. The germline CDR1 and CDR2 sequences are GTSNPN and SVGIG (reference sequence). Deletions cut 0 bases from V and 7 bases from J, with 9 bases between. CDR3 sequence reads: CAWSVQGIEAFF. The CDR3 DNA reads TGTGCCTGGAGTGTTCAGGGTATTGAAGCTTTCTTT.